A single sample is the source of the 23 T cell receptor beta chains below, sequenced in a study of cytomegalovirus exposure and HLA in healthy donors. PCR used 60 Vbeta primers and 13 Jbeta primers. Assay used: immunoSEQ multiplex PCR; TCRdb lists only in-frame clones, some missing. The sample has fewer than 140,000 clones, around 76% seen once. Material: PBMCs. Every receptor here comes from a woman in her fifties or sixties in good health and CMV-seropositive.

There are a few counts of this clone. The chain is built from TRBV18 and TRBJ2-5; D might be TRBD1 (6 bases). The ends were cut back, 3 bases at V and 2 bases at J, with 13 bases in the middle. The germline CDR1 and CDR2 sequences are KGHSH and LQKENI. The CDR3 spans 15 residues. The chain's CDR3 is CASSPPGTRQETQYF. The CDR3, as DNA: TGTGCCAGCTCACCGCCCGGGACAAGACAAGAGACCCAGTACTTC. Full variable domain (rest looked up from reference TRBV18 and TRBJ2-5): NAGVMQNPRHLVRRRGQEARLRCSPMKGHSHVYWYRQLPEEGLKFMVYLQKENIIDESGMPKERFSAEFPKEGPSILRIQQVVRGDSAAYFCASSPPGTRQETQYFGPGTRLLVL.

V usage is TRBV5-4 and J usage is TRBJ1-2, with 10 bases aligning to TRBD1. There are 14 residues in the CDR3. CDR1 is SGHNT, CDR2 YYREEE, per germline (reference sequence). The V gene end was trimmed by 0 bases and the J gene end by 8 bases; junction bases not matched to a gene: 4. The CDR3 DNA reads as TGTGCCAGCAGCTTGGGACAGGGGGCGCAAGGCTACACCTTC. It codes for CASSLGQGAQGYTF.

For this clone: Other DNA sequences of this sample code for an identical CDR3. The rearrangement links TRBV7-6 to TRBJ1-6; a possible D gene is TRBD1 (5 bases). CDR3 length: 17 amino acids. The germline gives CDR1 SGHVS, CDR2 FNYEAQ. Trimming cost V 1 base and J 6 bases, with 16 bases left between them. CDR3 in amino acids: CASSLGRARVSNSPLHF. CDR3 bases: TGTGCCAGCAGCTTAGGTCGGGCCAGGGTCAGTAATTCACCCCTCCACTTT.

The rearrangement links TRBV5-1 to TRBJ2-5, with 7 bases identical to TRBD2. The V gene's germline CDR1 is SGHRS and CDR2 YFSETQ. CDR3 size: 14 residues. With 4 bases clipped from V and 5 bases from J, the junction kept 8 bases outside the gene matches. The CDR3 DNA follows: TGCGCCAGCAGCCTAAGCGGGCGGGGGGAGACCCAGTACTTC. Protein: CASSLSGRGETQYF.

This chain uses TRBV10-3 with TRBJ2-4, with D unclear. CDR3 length: 13 residues. V was cut by 8 bases and J by 3 bases, with 11 bases left in between. Per germline, CDR1 ENHRY and CDR2 SYGVKD. The CDR3 protein is CAIAGSDKNIQYF. CDR3 coding DNA: TGTGCCATCGCCGGGTCGGACAAAAACATTCAGTACTTC.

This clone was picked up a small number of times. The J gene is TRBJ1-1, the V gene TRBV29-1; D is possibly TRBD1 (6 bases). Germline loops: CDR1 SQVTM, CDR2 ANQGSEA. V lost 7 bases and J 1 base, leaving 13 bases between the germline ends. The CDR3 loop spans 13 amino acids. The CDR3 loop is CSETDSPNTEAFF. The CDR3 DNA reads TGCAGCGAAACGGACAGCCCGAACACTGAAGCTTTCTTT.

This sequence joins TRBV19 and TRBJ1-1; no definite D call. Germline V gene lookup returns CDR1 LNHDA and CDR2 SQIVND (reference sequence). V gave up 1 base and J gave up 5 bases, with 11 bases separating them. The length of the CDR3 is 14 residues. Here the CDR3 reads CASSIGGLRTEAFF. CDR3 sequence (DNA): TGTGCCAGTAGTATAGGAGGGCTGCGGACTGAAGCTTTCTTT.

The gene calls are TRBV28 and TRBJ2-6, with D perhaps matching TRBD1 (6 bases). This CDR3 spans 16 amino acids. Germline V lookup: CDR1 MDHEN, CDR2 SYDVKM. Trimming removed 8 bases at V and 0 bases at J, with 14 bases between. As DNA, the CDR3 is TGTGCCAGCGGCCCGTTGACAGGCTCTGGGGCCAACGTCCTGACTTTC. Its protein product is CASGPLTGSGANVLTF.

The chain joins TRBV9 to TRBJ2-3; the D gene is possibly TRBD2 (7 bases). In germline, CDR1 is SGDLS, CDR2 YYNGEE. V lost 1 base and J lost 4, with 10 bases in between. The CDR3 runs 14 residues. The chain's CDR3 is CASSVRGGPDTQYF. As DNA, the CDR3 is TGTGCCAGCAGCGTAAGGGGGGGCCCAGATACGCAGTATTTT.

V and J are TRBV27 and TRBJ1-1; 7 positions match TRBD1. Germline loops: CDR1 MNHEY, CDR2 SMNVEV (reference sequence). This CDR3 comprises 18 residues. V was clipped by 4 bases and J by 4 bases; unmatched bases: 18. CDR3 sequence: CASSSVNLGLGGVTEAFF. The CDR3, as DNA: TGTGCCAGCAGTTCCGTTAACCTGGGTCTAGGGGGCGTCACTGAAGCTTTCTTT.

This sequence joins TRBV19 and TRBJ1-1; no clear D gene. Germline CDR1 and CDR2: LNHDA and SQIVND (reference sequence). Trimming removed 1 base from V and 6 bases from J, with 6 bases in between. The length of the CDR3 is 12 residues. The CDR3: CASSIASSEAFF. CDR3 in DNA: TGTGCCAGTAGTATAGCGAGTTCTGAAGCTTTCTTT.

Details on this clone: In the same sample, other DNA sequences code for this CDR3. This chain links TRBV6-6 with TRBJ2-1; 10 positions match TRBD2. After removal of 5 bases from V and 2 bases from J, the junction contained 6 bases not matched to a gene. This CDR3 region has 16 residues. Germline-derived CDR1 and CDR2 are MNHNY and SVGAGI (reference sequence). This chain's CDR3 is CASSTRTSGTYNEQFF. The DNA of the CDR3 is TGTGCCAGCAGTACTCGGACTAGCGGCACCTACAATGAGCAGTTCTTC.

The rearrangement links TRBV30 to TRBJ1-5, with 10 bases identical to TRBD1. Germline V lookup: CDR1 GTSNPN, CDR2 SVGIG (reference sequence). The CDR3 covers 19 residues. After removal of 4 bases from V and 4 bases from J, the junction contained 19 bases not matched to a gene. The DNA for the CDR3 is TGTGCCTGGATTGTGTCCGGGACAGGGGCCATCGACACTAATCAGCCCCAGCATTTT. Translation gives CAWIVSGTGAIDTNQPQHF.

This sequence joins TRBV5-1 and TRBJ2-2, with D perhaps TRBD2 (5 bases). The CDR3 loop spans 13 amino acids. V lost 6 bases and J 2 bases, leaving 8 bases between the germline ends. Germline V gene data show CDR1 as SGHRS and CDR2 as YFSETQ. The CDR3 DNA is TGCGCCAGCAAGACTACAAACACCGGGGAGCTGTTTTTT. Residues: CASKTTNTGELFF.

The chain joins TRBV7-3 to TRBJ2-1; TRBD2 matches 14 bases. Germline-derived CDR1 and CDR2 are SGHTA and FQGTGA. The trim removed 3 bases at V and 9 bases at J, leaving 13 bases unmatched. This CDR3 is built from 18 residues. CDR3 in amino acids: CASSLRGLAGGKGGEQFF. The CDR3 coding sequence is TGTGCCAGCAGCTTGCGAGGACTAGCGGGGGGAAAAGGGGGTGAGCAGTTCTTC.

The chain couples TRBV2 to TRBJ2-5, with a weak D call TRBD1 (6 bases). This CDR3 region has 15 residues. V lost 6 bases and J lost 5, with 19 bases in between. Looked up from germline, CDR1 is SNHLY and CDR2 is FYNNEI. In DNA form, the CDR3 reads TGTGCCAGCAGCACGTTGACAGGCCCAAGCGAGACCCAGTACTTC. It encodes CASSTLTGPSETQYF.

As for this clone: Sequence at one end of the junction differs from germline and may be a read error. The chain combines TRBV7-9 with TRBJ1-1; D may be TRBD1 (5 bases). CDR1 and CDR2 (germline): SEHNR, FQNEAQ (reference sequence). The CDR3 totals 14 residues. CDR3 coding DNA: TGTTCCAGCAGACTCTGGGGGGAGAACACTGAAGCTTTCTTT. This gives the protein CSSRLWGENTEAFF.

Here the CDR3 DNA reads TGCAGCGTTGCGGGGGACGGTAATTCACCCCTCCACTTT. This codes for CSVAGDGNSPLHF. V and J are TRBV29-1 and TRBJ1-6, with D maybe TRBD1 (5 bases). Germline V gene data show CDR1 as SQVTM and CDR2 as ANQGSEA. The CDR3 has 13 residues. The V and J ends lost 4 bases and 6 bases respectively, with 10 bases between them.

This chain uses TRBV19 with TRBJ2-3; 8 bases agree with TRBD1. The germline V gene has CDR1 LNHDA and CDR2 SQIVND (reference sequence). Trimming cost V 4 bases and J 0 bases; bases outside gene matches: 6. The CDR3 extends over 16 amino acids. The CDR3 spells CASSSQGALSTDTQYF. The CDR3, as DNA: TGTGCCAGTAGTAGTCAGGGGGCGCTTAGCACAGATACGCAGTATTTT. The variable domain in full, completed from reference TRBV19 and TRBJ2-3, reads DGGITQSPKYLFRKEGQNVTLSCEQNLNHDAMYWYRQDPGQGLRLIYYSQIVNDFQKGDIAEGYSVSREKKESFPLTVTSAQKNPTAFYLCASSSQGALSTDTQYFGPGTRLTVL.

J is TRBJ2-2 and V is TRBV4-2; 11 bases fit TRBD2. The CDR3 length is 16 residues. Per the germline V gene, CDR1 is LGHNA and CDR2 is YNFKEQ. After removal of 4 bases from V and 6 bases from J, the junction contained 7 bases not matched to a gene. The CDR3 DNA reads TGTGCCAGCAGCCTAGCGGGGGGGCGAGATCCCGGGGAGCTGTTTTTT. This sequence encodes CASSLAGGRDPGELFF.

This CDR3 reads CASSLSRRGHEKLFF. CDR3 DNA sequence: TGTGCCAGCAGTTTATCGAGGCGGGGCCATGAAAAACTGTTTTTT. The chain has TRBV27 and TRBJ1-4; perhaps TRBD1 as D (5 bases). The CDR3 is 15 residues long. Germline CDR1 and CDR2: MNHEY and SMNVEV (reference sequence). The V and J ends lost 0 bases and 6 bases respectively, with 11 bases between them.

The chain carries TRBV25-1 and TRBJ2-3; D may be TRBD1 (6 bases). V dropped 5 bases and J dropped 4 bases, with 10 bases sitting between them. Per the germline V gene, CDR1 is MGHDK and CDR2 is SYGVNS. The CDR3 spans 13 residues. This CDR3 is CASSIRGADTQYF. DNA of the CDR3: TGTGCCAGCAGTATCAGGGGCGCAGATACGCAGTATTTT.

This chain connects TRBV5-1 to TRBJ2-5; the match to TRBD1 covers 7 bases. The last part of the DNA fits TRBJ2-7 better; the J call may be wrong. This CDR3 comprises 15 residues. Germline CDR1 and CDR2: SGHRS and YFSETQ. The CDR3 is CASSFPGQIPYEQYF. The CDR3 nucleotides are TGCGCCAGCAGCTTTCCGGGACAGATCCCCTACGAGCAGTACTTC.